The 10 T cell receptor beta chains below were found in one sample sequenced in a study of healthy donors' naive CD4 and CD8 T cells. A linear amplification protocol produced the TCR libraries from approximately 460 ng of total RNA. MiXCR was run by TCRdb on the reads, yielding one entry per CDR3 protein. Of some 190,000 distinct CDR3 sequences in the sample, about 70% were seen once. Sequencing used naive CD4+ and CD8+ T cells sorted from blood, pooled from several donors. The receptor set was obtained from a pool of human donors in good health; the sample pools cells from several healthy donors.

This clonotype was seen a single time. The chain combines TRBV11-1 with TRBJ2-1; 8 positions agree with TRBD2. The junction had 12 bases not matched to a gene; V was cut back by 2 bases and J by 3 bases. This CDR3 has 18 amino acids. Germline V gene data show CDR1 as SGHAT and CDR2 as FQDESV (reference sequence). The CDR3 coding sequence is TGTGCCAGCAGCTTATCTGGTAGCGGGACCTCTTTCTACAATGAGCAGTTCTTC. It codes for CASSLSGSGTSFYNEQFF.

The CDR3 bases are TGTGCCAGTAGTATGCGGGACTGGGGGCATGAGCAGTTCTTC. Encoded protein: CASSMRDWGHEQFF. V is TRBV19 and J is TRBJ2-1; D might be TRBD1 or TRBD2, each matching 6 bases. The germline gives CDR1 LNHDA, CDR2 SQIVND (reference sequence). Deletions cut 3 bases from V and 8 bases from J, with 14 bases between. The CDR3 totals 14 residues.

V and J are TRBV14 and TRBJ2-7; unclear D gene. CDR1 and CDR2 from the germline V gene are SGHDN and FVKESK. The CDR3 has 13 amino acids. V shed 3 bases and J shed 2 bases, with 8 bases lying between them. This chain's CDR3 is CASSHPVTYEQYF. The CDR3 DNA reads TGTGCCAGCAGCCACCCCGTTACCTACGAGCAGTACTTC.

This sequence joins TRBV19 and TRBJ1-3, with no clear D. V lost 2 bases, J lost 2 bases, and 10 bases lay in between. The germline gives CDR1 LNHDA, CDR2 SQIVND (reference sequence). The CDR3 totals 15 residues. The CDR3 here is CASSISAVPGNTIYF. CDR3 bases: TGTGCCAGTAGTATATCCGCAGTCCCTGGAAACACCATATATTTT.

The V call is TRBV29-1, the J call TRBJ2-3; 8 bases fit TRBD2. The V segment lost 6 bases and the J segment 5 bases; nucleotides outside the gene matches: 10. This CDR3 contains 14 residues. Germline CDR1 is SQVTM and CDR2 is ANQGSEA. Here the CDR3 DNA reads TGCAGCGTGTCGACTAGCGCCGGCGTAGATACGCAGTATTTT. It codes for CSVSTSAGVDTQYF.

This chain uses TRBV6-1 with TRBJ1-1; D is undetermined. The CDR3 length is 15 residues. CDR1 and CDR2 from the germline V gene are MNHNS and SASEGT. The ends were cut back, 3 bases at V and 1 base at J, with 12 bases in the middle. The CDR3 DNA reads TGTGCCAGCAGTGATCACCGGGCCCAGAACACTGAAGCTTTCTTT. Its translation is CASSDHRAQNTEAFF.

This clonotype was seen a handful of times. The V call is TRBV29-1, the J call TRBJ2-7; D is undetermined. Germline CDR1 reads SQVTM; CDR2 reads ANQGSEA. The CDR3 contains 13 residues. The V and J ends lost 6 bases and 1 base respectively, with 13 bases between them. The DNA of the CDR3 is TGCAGCGTCCTCCCGGACGGTTCCTACGAGCAGTACTTC. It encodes CSVLPDGSYEQYF.

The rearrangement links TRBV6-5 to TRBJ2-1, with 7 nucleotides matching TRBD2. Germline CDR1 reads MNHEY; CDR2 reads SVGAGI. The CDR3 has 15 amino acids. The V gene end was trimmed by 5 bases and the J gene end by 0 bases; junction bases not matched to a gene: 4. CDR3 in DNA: TGTGCCAGCAGTGTCACTAGCGTCTCCTACAATGAGCAGTTCTTC. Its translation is CASSVTSVSYNEQFF.

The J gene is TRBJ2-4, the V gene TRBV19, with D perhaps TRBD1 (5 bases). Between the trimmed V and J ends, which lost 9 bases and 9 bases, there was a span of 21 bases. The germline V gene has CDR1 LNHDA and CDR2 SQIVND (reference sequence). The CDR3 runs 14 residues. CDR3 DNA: TGTGCCAGCCGAAATCAGGGTTCTAATAGCATTCAGTACTTC. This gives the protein CASRNQGSNSIQYF.

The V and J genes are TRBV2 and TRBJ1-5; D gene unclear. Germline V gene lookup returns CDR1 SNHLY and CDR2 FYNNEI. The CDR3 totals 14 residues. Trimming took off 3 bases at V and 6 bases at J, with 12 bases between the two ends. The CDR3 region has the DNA TGTGCCAGCAGTGATGTGGGGATTAGTCAGCCCCAGCATTTT. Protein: CASSDVGISQPQHF.